Sequencing of this T cell receptor (beta chain) was carried out in a study of cytomegalovirus exposure and HLA in healthy donors. Overall study results and limits: In an earlier analysis, about 90% or about 30%: the productive usage of most TCR beta V segments. In a later analysis, a missense DCLRE1C variant was linked to TCR beta V- and J-gene trimming.

Germline CDR1 reads SEHNR; CDR2 reads FQNEAQ (reference sequence). Trimming removed 8 bases from V and 1 base from J, with 11 bases in between. CDR3 length equals 13 residues. Both 60 Vbeta primers and 13 Jbeta primers went into the PCR. Data came from immunoSEQ multiplex PCR; TCRdb stores just in-frame clones and leaves some out. In the table there are under 110,000 clones, roughly 70% of which are singletons. Of note for this clone: Its antigen remains unidentified.

The source material was PBMCs. This TCR was recovered from a man aged 50-59 years in good health and CMV-seronegative. The chain employs TRBV7-9 and TRBJ1-2; weak D call: TRBD1 (6 bases). The CDR3 bases are TGTGCCAGCGGCTCCAGGGGTAACTATGGCTACACCTTC. It is translated as CASGSRGNYGYTF.